These 26 T cell receptor beta chains came from one sample sequenced in a study of Ad26.COV2.S vaccination and SARS-CoV-2 variants. Described treatment: around 19 received Ad26.COV2.S at low or high dose, single or two shots; a few received placebo; per-sample allocation not given. Day 63 following the first vaccine or placebo injection was when the samples were taken. The table came from immunoSEQ multiplex PCR; TCRdb's copy has only in-frame clones and leaves some out. This table holds 430,000 or so clones, about 88% found once. The source material was peripheral blood, sampled in a trial of Ad26.COV2.S vaccine versus placebo. The receptors originated from a person aged 18 to 65 who received the Ad26.COV2.S COVID-19 vaccine or a placebo.

The gene calls are TRBV5-4 and TRBJ1-1, with a tentative D call TRBD1 (5 bases). V was cut by 1 base and J by 2 bases, with 18 bases left in between. CDR3 size: 17 residues. Germline values: CDR1 SGHNT, CDR2 YYREEE (reference sequence). The CDR3 sequence: CASSLLGELSGNTEAFF. DNA of the CDR3: TGTGCCAGCAGCTTGTTAGGGGAGTTATCGGGTAACACTGAAGCTTTCTTT. Based on the CDR3 plus reference TRBV5-4 and TRBJ1-1, the full variable domain is ETGVTQSPTHLIKTRGQQVTLRCSSQSGHNTVSWYQQALGQGPQFIFQYYREEENGRGNFPPRFSGLQFPNYSSELNVNALELDDSALYLCASSLLGELSGNTEAFFGQGTRLTVV.

CDR3 nucleotides: TGTGCCATCAGTGACCCGGGCCTCACGGGGACAGATACGCAGTATTTT. Its translation: CAISDPGLTGTDTQYF. This chain connects TRBV10-3 to TRBJ2-3; D may be TRBD2 (5 bases). CDR1 ENHRY and CDR2 SYGVKD come from the germline V gene. V was pared by 3 bases and J by 3 bases, with 16 bases between. The CDR3 runs to 16 residues.

The chain links TRBV7-8 to TRBJ2-1, with D unresolved. Germline V gene lookup returns CDR1 SGHVS and CDR2 FQNEAQ. Trimming removed 2 bases at V and 5 bases at J, with 19 bases between. The CDR3 spans 17 residues. This chain's CDR3 is CASSLSGRPRENNEQFF. The CDR3 DNA follows: TGTGCCAGCAGCTTATCGGGTCGGCCCCGAGAAAACAATGAGCAGTTCTTC.

The rearrangement uses TRBV5-1 and TRBJ1-2; TRBD1 aligns across 9 bases. The J segment lost 8 bases and the V segment lost 4 bases, leaving 9 bases of the junction unmatched. Per the germline V gene, CDR1 is SGHRS and CDR2 is YFSETQ. CDR3 size: 14 residues. CDR3: CASSRGTGTEGYTF. The CDR3 coding sequence is TGCGCCAGCAGCAGAGGGACAGGGACGGAGGGCTACACCTTC.

This rearrangement joins TRBV15 to TRBJ1-1; tentatively, D is TRBD1 (6 bases). Trimming cost V 3 bases and J 5 bases, with 16 bases left between them. Germline CDR1 LNHNV, CDR2 YYDKDF (reference sequence). The CDR3 runs to 15 residues. CDR3 in DNA: TGTGCCACCAGCAGGAGGACAAACAGGGAAACTGAAGCTTTCTTT. Translation gives CATSRRTNRETEAFF. The whole variable domain, filled in from reference TRBV15 and TRBJ1-1, reads DAMVIQNPRYQVTQFGKPVTLSCSQTLNHNVMYWYQQKSSQAPKLLFHYYDKDFNNEADTPDNFQSRRPNTSFCFLDIRSPGLGDTAMYLCATSRRTNRETEAFFGQGTRLTVV.

The CDR3, as DNA: TGTGCCAGTAGTATAGGGGGATCCCCCACTGAAGCTTTCTTT. Translated, it gives CASSIGGSPTEAFF. The V call is TRBV19, the J call TRBJ1-1; D remains ambiguous. CDR3 length equals 14 residues. Trimming removed 1 base from V and 4 bases from J, with 10 bases in between. In germline, CDR1 is LNHDA, CDR2 SQIVND (reference sequence).

The rearrangement links TRBV7-2 to TRBJ1-6; D perhaps matches TRBD1 (5 bases). The germline CDR1 and CDR2 sequences are SGHTA and FQGNSA. The CDR3 totals 14 residues. Trimming removed 5 bases at V and 4 bases at J, with 9 bases between. Written as DNA, the CDR3 is TGTGCCAGCAGCCCCGGGGGATATAATTCACCCCTCCACTTT. Translation: CASSPGGYNSPLHF.

The chain joins TRBV28 to TRBJ1-1; D remains unclear. The CDR3 runs to 11 residues. Germline CDR1 reads MDHEN; CDR2 reads SYDVKM. Trimming removed 6 bases at V and 1 base at J, with 3 bases between. In DNA form, the CDR3 reads TGTGCCAGCAGCGGGAACACTGAAGCTTTCTTT. It encodes CASSGNTEAFF.

V is TRBV27 and J is TRBJ2-7; D is possibly TRBD1 (6 bases). The CDR3 is 16 residues long. V was shortened by 1 base and J by 0 bases, with 13 bases between the two germline ends. Germline loops: CDR1 MNHEY, CDR2 SMNVEV (reference sequence). The CDR3 DNA is TGTGCCAGCAGTTTATTTCCAGGACAGAGCTCCTACGAGCAGTACTTC. It yields the protein CASSLFPGQSSYEQYF.

The chain has TRBV28 and TRBJ1-1, with 7 bases aligning to TRBD1. CDR3 length: 14 amino acids. Germline CDR1 and CDR2: MDHEN and SYDVKM. The J segment lost 9 bases and the V segment lost 6 bases, leaving 13 bases of the junction unmatched. The CDR3 DNA reads TGTGCCAGCAGGGGAGGGGGCGGTGCCGGAAAAGCTTTCTTT. It encodes CASRGGGGAGKAFF.

J is TRBJ1-5 and V is TRBV6-2 or TRBV6-3; no reliable D call. Trimming took off 4 bases at V and 4 bases at J, with 11 bases between the two ends. Looked up from germline, CDR1 is MNHEY and CDR2 is SVGEGT. CDR3 length: 14 residues. The CDR3 DNA reads as TGTGCCAGCAGTTGGGAAGGACTTAATCAGCCCCAGCATTTT. It encodes CASSWEGLNQPQHF.

The chain has TRBV15 and TRBJ1-5; perhaps TRBD1 as D (5 bases). The CDR3 has 18 residues. The V end lost 0 bases, the J end lost 7 bases, and 22 bases lay between the germline ends. Germline CDR1 LNHNV, CDR2 YYDKDF (reference sequence). CDR3 sequence reads: CATSRDLLGQRRGQPQHF. The CDR3 coding sequence is TGTGCCACCAGCAGAGATCTTCTGGGCCAAAGGAGGGGCCAGCCCCAGCATTTT. Complete variable domain (other parts from reference TRBV15 and TRBJ1-5): DAMVIQNPRYQVTQFGKPVTLSCSQTLNHNVMYWYQQKSSQAPKLLFHYYDKDFNNEADTPDNFQSRRPNTSFCFLDIRSPGLGDTAMYLCATSRDLLGQRRGQPQHFGDGTRLSIL.

J is TRBJ1-4 and V is TRBV15; unclear D gene. Germline V lookup: CDR1 LNHNV, CDR2 YYDKDF (reference sequence). The V and J ends lost 0 bases and 6 bases respectively, with 14 bases between them. The CDR3 is 16 amino acids. The CDR3: CATSRDLTPADEKLFF. The CDR3 DNA reads TGTGCCACCAGCAGAGATTTAACGCCCGCTGATGAAAAACTGTTTTTT.

V is TRBV19 and J is TRBJ2-1; TRBD1 aligns across 9 bases. The CDR3 has 15 residues. V was pared by 9 bases and J by 7 bases, with 13 bases of the junction left unmatched. Germline V gene sequence: CDR1 LNHDA, CDR2 SQIVND (reference sequence). This chain's CDR3 is CASSRWDRERNEQFF. CDR3 bases: TGTGCCAGCTCCCGGTGGGACAGGGAGCGGAATGAGCAGTTCTTC.

This clone has a single count. This chain links TRBV19 with TRBJ2-5; either TRBD1 or TRBD2 may fit D (5 bases each). V lost 8 bases and J 1 base, leaving 17 bases between the germline ends. Germline values: CDR1 LNHDA, CDR2 SQIVND (reference sequence). The CDR3 spans 15 residues. CDR3 amino acids: CASGASSYLQETQYF. The CDR3 coding sequence is TGTGCCAGTGGGGCTAGCAGCTACCTCCAAGAGACCCAGTACTTC.

This chain uses TRBV11-1 with TRBJ2-7; 14 nucleotides match TRBD2. CDR3 length: 16 residues. Germline V gene data show CDR1 as SGHAT and CDR2 as FQDESV (reference sequence). V was pared by 5 bases and J by 4 bases, with 7 bases of the junction left unmatched. The CDR3 loop is CASSPEGLAGVYEQYF. CDR3 coding DNA: TGTGCCAGCAGCCCAGAGGGACTAGCGGGGGTTTACGAGCAGTACTTC.

V usage is TRBV10-3 and J usage is TRBJ2-1; D call uncertain. The CDR3 has 14 amino acids. V was trimmed by 4 bases and J by 8 bases, leaving 15 bases between them. CDR1 is ENHRY, CDR2 SYGVKD, per germline. The CDR3 here is CAISVRGSGYEQFF. The CDR3 nucleotides are TGTGCCATCAGTGTGCGCGGATCAGGTTATGAGCAGTTCTTC.

This clone was recorded only once. The chain couples TRBV7-9 to TRBJ2-1; D gene ambiguous. Trimming left V 5 bases short and J 9 bases short, with 8 bases between. CDR1 and CDR2 (germline): SEHNR, FQNEAQ (reference sequence). The CDR3 is made up of 11 amino acids. CDR3 protein: CASSALGEQFF. CDR3 nucleotide sequence: TGTGCCAGCAGCGCCTTGGGTGAGCAGTTCTTC. The full variable domain, rest sourced from reference TRBV7-9 and TRBJ2-1, is DTGVSQNPRHKITKRGQNVTFRCDPISEHNRLYWYRQTLGQGPEFLTYFQNEAQLEKSRLLSDRFSAERPKGSFSTLEIQRTEQGDSAMYLCASSALGEQFFGPGTRLTVL.

This clone was seen only a few times. V and J are TRBV7-9 and TRBJ2-5; D not certain. The V end lost 3 bases, the J end lost 1 base, and 0 bases lay between the germline ends. CDR3 length: 11 residues. Germline lookup yields CDR1 SEHNR and CDR2 FQNEAQ (reference sequence). CDR3 DNA sequence: TGTGCCAGCAGCTTCCAAGAGACCCAGTACTTC. Its translation: CASSFQETQYF.

The chain recombines TRBV5-1 with TRBJ2-7, with D possibly being TRBD1 (6 bases). The ends were cut back, 0 bases at V and 6 bases at J, with 13 bases in the middle. This CDR3 contains 14 residues. The germline gives CDR1 SGHRS, CDR2 YFSETQ. CDR3 loop: CASSLDRVRGEQYF. DNA for the CDR3: TGCGCCAGCAGCTTGGATAGGGTCAGGGGCGAGCAGTACTTC.

This chain connects TRBV18 to TRBJ2-2; D unresolved. V was shortened by 1 base and J by 8 bases, with 5 bases between the two germline ends. Germline V gene sequence: CDR1 KGHSH, CDR2 LQKENI. The CDR3 totals 12 residues. In DNA, the CDR3 is TGTGCCAGCTCACCACGTGCTGGGGAGCTGTTTTTT. Its translation: CASSPRAGELFF.

The chain employs TRBV20-1 and TRBJ1-2, with D possibly matching TRBD1 (5 bases). Germline CDR1 and CDR2: DFQATT and SNEGSKA (reference sequence). The length of the CDR3 is 12 residues. V lost 3 bases and J lost 8, with 13 bases in between. For the CDR3, the DNA is TGCAGTGCTAGTGATGGGGCCGGGGGCTACACCTTC. Encoded protein: CSASDGAGGYTF.

The chain is built from TRBV4-1 and TRBJ2-3, with D perhaps matching TRBD1 or TRBD2 (5 bases each). The ends were cut back, 1 base at V and 5 bases at J, with 16 bases in the middle. CDR3 length: 16 residues. Germline V gene data show CDR1 as MGHRA and CDR2 as YSYEKL. The CDR3 DNA reads as TGCGCCAGCAGCCAAGGGGGAGACTGGGGCCGAGATACGCAGTATTTT. This codes for CASSQGGDWGRDTQYF.

The chain couples TRBV28 to TRBJ2-3; no firm D call. The ends were cut back, 5 bases at V and 6 bases at J, with 21 bases in the middle. The length of the CDR3 is 16 residues. Per the germline V gene, CDR1 is MDHEN and CDR2 is SYDVKM. The CDR3 DNA follows: TGTGCCAGCAGTGTGGGTTTAGGCAGGAGCCCGGATACGCAGTATTTT. Its translation is CASSVGLGRSPDTQYF.

The chain is built from TRBV10-3 and TRBJ2-3; 9 nucleotides line up with TRBD1. CDR3 length: 14 amino acids. CDR1 ENHRY and CDR2 SYGVKD come from the germline V gene. V shed 11 bases, J shed 4 bases, and the junction held 10 bases outside the gene matches. The CDR3 here is CAVGQGGSADTQYF. The CDR3 coding sequence is TGTGCCGTGGGACAGGGCGGAAGCGCAGATACGCAGTATTTT.

The gene calls are TRBV11-3 and TRBJ1-2; 8 positions agree with TRBD1. This CDR3 spans 16 amino acids. V lost 5 bases to trimming and J lost 8 bases; unmatched junction nucleotides: 16. CDR1 and CDR2 (germline): SGHNT, YENEEA. CDR3 bases: TGTGCCAGCAGCCCCCCCCTTTGGCAGGGGGCGCGCGGCTACACCTTC. Protein product: CASSPPLWQGARGYTF.